Below, one T cell receptor beta chain is given with its context. This sample was included in a study of blood T cell repertoires in COVID-19. Turning to the study itself: PBMCs, B-cell-depleted T cells, or T cells were the source of the cDNA or gDNA that made up the material.

The germline V gene has CDR1 LGHDT and CDR2 YNNKEL (reference sequence). Trimming removed 4 bases from V and 5 bases from J; junction bases left unmatched: 7. The CDR3 has 15 residues. Clones were sequenced by immunoSEQ multiplex PCR, and TCRdb holds only the in-frame ones, with some missing. The sample lists roughly 150,000 clones, over 65% occurring once. The rearrangement uses TRBV3-1 (or the pseudogene TRBV3-2) and TRBJ2-2, with 7 bases lining up with TRBD1. The sequencing input was peripheral blood. This receptor was identified in a man aged 55 to 70 with acute or convalescent COVID-19. In DNA, the CDR3 is TGTGCCAGCAGCCCGCTCGGGACAGCGACCGGGGAGCTGTTTTTT. The encoded protein is CASSPLGTATGELFF.